The TCR beta chain described here comes from a study of high-grade serous ovarian cancer treatment subgroups. Study-level results: Tumors within one patient showed repertoire similarity of roughly 0.1 to 0.85. Clonal relatedness tracked neoantigen level, and by trend copy number and mutation load.

Germline lookup yields CDR1 SGHRS and CDR2 YFSETQ. The CDR3 is 15 amino acids. The V end lost 4 bases, the J end lost 6 bases, and 16 bases lay between the germline ends. Sequencing used immunoSEQ multiplex PCR; TCRdb keeps in-frame clones, though not all of them. The sample holds 10,000 to 15,000 clones, over 75% seen once. Tumor tissue was taken before any definitive surgery or chemotherapy was given. Regarding this clone: As yet, its antigen is unknown.

V usage is TRBV5-1 and J usage is TRBJ1-4; possibly TRBD1 for D (5 bases). Sequenced: tumor tissue. The TCR was taken from a human donor with high-grade serous ovarian cancer. This chain's CDR3 is CASSPGGRLDEKLFF. As DNA, the CDR3 is TGCGCCAGCAGCCCGGGGGGGAGGTTGGATGAAAAACTGTTTTTT.